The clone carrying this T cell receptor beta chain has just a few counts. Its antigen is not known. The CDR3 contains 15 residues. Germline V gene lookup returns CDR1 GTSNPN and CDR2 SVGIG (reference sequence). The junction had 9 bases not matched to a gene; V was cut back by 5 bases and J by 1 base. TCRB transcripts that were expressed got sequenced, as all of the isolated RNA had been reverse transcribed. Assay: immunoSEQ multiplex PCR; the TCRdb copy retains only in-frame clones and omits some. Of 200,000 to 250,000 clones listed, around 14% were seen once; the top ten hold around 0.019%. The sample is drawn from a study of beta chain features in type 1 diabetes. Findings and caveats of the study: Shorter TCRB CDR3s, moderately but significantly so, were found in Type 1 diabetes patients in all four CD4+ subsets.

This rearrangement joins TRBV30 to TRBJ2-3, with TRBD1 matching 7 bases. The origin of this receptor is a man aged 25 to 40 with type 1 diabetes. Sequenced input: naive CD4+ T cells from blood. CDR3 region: CAWGLGGVGTDTQYF. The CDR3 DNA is TGTGCCTGGGGTCTAGGGGGCGTTGGCACAGATACGCAGTATTTT.